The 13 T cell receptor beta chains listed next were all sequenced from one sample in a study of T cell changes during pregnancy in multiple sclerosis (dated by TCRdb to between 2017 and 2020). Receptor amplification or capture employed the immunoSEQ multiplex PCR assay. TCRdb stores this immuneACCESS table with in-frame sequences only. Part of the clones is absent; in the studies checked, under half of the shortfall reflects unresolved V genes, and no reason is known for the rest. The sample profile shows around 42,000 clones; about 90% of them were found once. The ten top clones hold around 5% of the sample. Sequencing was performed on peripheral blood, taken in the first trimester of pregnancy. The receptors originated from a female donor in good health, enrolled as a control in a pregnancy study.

CDR3 in amino acids: CASSQSSGSSYEQYF. The CDR3 nucleotides are TGTGCCAGCAGCCAATCTAGCGGGAGCTCCTACGAGCAGTACTTC. J is TRBJ2-7 and V is TRBV6-5; 10 nucleotides agree with TRBD2. The germline V gene has CDR1 MNHEY and CDR2 SVGAGI. V lost 6 bases to trimming and J lost 0 bases; unmatched junction nucleotides: 5. The CDR3 consists of 15 residues.

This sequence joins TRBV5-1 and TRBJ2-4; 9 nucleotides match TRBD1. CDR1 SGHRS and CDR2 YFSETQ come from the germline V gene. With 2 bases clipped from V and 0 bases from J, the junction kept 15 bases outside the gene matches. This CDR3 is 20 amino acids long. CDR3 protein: CASSFPRDRAGEGAKNIQYF. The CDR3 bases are TGCGCCAGCAGCTTCCCACGGGACAGGGCCGGAGAGGGAGCCAAAAACATTCAGTACTTC.

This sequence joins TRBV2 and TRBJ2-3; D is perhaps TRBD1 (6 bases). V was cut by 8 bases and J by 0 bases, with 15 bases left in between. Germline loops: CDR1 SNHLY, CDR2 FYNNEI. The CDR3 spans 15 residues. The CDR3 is CASSRGGGSTDTQYF. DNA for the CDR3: TGTGCCAGCTCCCGTGGGGGCGGGAGCACAGATACGCAGTATTTT.

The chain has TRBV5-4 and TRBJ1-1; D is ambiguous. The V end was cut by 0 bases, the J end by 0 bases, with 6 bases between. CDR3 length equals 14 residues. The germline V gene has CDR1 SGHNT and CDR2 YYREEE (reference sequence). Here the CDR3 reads CASSLGGLNTEAFF. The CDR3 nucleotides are TGTGCCAGCAGCTTGGGAGGTTTGAACACTGAAGCTTTCTTT.

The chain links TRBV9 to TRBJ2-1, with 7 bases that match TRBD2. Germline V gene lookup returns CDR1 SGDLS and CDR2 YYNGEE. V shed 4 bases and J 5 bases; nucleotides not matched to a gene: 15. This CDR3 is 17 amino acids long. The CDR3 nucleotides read TGTGCCAGCAGCCCGGGGGTCGCGGGAGTAGAGGACAATGAGCAGTTCTTC. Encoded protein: CASSPGVAGVEDNEQFF.

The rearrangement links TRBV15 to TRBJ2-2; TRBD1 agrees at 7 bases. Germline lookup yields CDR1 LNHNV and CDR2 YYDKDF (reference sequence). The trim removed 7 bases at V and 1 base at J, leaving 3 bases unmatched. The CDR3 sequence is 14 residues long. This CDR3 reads CATTPGGNTGELFF. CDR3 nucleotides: TGTGCCACCACCCCAGGGGGGAACACCGGGGAGCTGTTTTTT.

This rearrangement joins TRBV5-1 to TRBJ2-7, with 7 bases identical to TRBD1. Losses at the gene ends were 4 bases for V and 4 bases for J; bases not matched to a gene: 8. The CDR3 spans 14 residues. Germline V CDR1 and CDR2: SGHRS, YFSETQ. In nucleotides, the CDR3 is TGCGCCAGCAGCCGTGGGGACAGATTTTACGAGCAGTACTTC. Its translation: CASSRGDRFYEQYF. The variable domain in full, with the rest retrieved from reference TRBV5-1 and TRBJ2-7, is KAGVTQTPRYLIKTRGQQVTLSCSPISGHRSVSWYQQTPGQGLQFLFEYFSETQRNKGNFPGRFSGRQFSNSRSEMNVSTLELGDSALYLCASSRGDRFYEQYFGPGTRLTVT.

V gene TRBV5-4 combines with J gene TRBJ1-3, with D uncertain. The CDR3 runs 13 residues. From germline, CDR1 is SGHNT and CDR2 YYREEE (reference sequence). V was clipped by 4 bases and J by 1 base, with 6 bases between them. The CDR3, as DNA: TGTGCCAGCAGCATCCCGTCTGGAAACACCATATATTTT. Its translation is CASSIPSGNTIYF.

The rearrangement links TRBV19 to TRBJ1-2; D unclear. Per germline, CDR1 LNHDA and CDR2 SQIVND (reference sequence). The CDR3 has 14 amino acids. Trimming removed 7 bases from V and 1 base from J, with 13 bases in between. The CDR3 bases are TGTGCCAGTACCGGGGTAAACCTTAACTATGGCTACACCTTC. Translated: CASTGVNLNYGYTF.

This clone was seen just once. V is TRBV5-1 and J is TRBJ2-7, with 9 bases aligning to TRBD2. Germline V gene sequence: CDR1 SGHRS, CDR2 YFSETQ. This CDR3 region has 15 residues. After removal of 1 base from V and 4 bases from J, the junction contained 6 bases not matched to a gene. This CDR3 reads CASSLSSGSGYEQYF. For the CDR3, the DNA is TGCGCCAGCAGCTTGAGTAGCGGGAGTGGATACGAGCAGTACTTC.

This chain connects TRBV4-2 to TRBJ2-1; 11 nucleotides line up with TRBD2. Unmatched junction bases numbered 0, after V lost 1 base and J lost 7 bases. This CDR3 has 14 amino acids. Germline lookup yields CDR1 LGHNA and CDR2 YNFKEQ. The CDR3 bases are TGTGCCAGCAGCCAAGGACTAGCGGGGAATGAGCAGTTCTTC. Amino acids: CASSQGLAGNEQFF.

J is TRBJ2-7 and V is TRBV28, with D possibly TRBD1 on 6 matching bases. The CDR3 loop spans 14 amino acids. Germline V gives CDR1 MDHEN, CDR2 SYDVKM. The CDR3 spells CATNSGHGIYEQYF. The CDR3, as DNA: TGTGCTACCAACTCGGGACACGGGATCTACGAGCAGTACTTC.

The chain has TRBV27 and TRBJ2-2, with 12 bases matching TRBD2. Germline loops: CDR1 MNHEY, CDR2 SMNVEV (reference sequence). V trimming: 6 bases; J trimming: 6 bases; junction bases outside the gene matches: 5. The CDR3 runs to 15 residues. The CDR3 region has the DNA TGTGCCAGCAGGCGACTAGCGGGAGTGGCCGGGGAGCTGTTTTTT. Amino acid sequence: CASRRLAGVAGELFF.